This TCR beta chain was captured in a study of T cell responses to AZD1222 COVID-19 vaccine. In germline, CDR1 is SGHVS, CDR2 FQNEAQ. Losses at the gene ends were 1 base for V and 6 bases for J; bases not matched to a gene: 4. The CDR3 length is 16 residues. Data came from immunoSEQ multiplex PCR; TCRdb stores just in-frame clones and leaves some out. There are some 120,000 clones in the sample; more than 85% occur only once, and around 7.5% lies in the top ten. The TCR sequence derives from an adult in good health. Sequenced here: peripheral blood, sampled on day 0 of AZD1222 vaccination. V usage is TRBV7-8 and J usage is TRBJ1-6, with 9 nucleotides matching TRBD1. This CDR3 reads CASSLVRGQGNSPLHF. In DNA form, the CDR3 reads TGTGCCAGCAGCTTAGTGCGGGGACAGGGTAATTCACCCCTCCACTTT.